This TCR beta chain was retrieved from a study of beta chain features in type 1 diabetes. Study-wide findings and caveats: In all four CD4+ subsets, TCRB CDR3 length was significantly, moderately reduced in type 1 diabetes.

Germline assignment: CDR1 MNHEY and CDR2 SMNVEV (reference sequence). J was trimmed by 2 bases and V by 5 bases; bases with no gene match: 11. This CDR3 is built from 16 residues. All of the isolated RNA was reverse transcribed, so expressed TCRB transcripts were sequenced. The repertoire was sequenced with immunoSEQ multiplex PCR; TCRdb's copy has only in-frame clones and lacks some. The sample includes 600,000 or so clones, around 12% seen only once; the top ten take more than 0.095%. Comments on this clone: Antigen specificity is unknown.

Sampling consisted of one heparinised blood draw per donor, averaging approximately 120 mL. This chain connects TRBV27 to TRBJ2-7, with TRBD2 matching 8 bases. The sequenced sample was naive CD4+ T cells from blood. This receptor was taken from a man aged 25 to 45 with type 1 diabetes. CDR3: CASSRASGTRAYEQYF. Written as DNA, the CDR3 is TGTGCCAGCAGTCGAGCCTCCGGGACTAGAGCCTACGAGCAGTACTTC.